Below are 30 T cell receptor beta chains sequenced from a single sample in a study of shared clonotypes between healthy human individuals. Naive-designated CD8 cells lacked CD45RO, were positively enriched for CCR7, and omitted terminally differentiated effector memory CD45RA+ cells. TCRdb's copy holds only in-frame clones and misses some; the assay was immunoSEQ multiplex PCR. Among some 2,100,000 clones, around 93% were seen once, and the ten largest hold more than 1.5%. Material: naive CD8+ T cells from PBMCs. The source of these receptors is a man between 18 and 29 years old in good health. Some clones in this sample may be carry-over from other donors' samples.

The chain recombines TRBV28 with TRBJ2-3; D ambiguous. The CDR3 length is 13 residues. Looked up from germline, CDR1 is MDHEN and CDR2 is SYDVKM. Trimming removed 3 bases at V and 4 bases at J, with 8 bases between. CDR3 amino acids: CASSLKGADTQYF. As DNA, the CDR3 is TGTGCCAGCAGTTTGAAGGGCGCAGATACGCAGTATTTT. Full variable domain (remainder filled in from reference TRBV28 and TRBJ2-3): DVKVTQSSRYLVKRTGEKVFLECVQDMDHENMFWYRQDPGLGLRLIYFSYDVKMKEKGDIPEGYSVSREKKERFSLILESASTNQTSMYLCASSLKGADTQYFGPGTRLTVL.

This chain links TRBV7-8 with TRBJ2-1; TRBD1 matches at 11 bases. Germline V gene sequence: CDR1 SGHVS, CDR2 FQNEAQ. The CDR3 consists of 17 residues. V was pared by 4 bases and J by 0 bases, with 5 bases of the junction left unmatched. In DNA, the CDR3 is TGTGCCAGCAGCTCCCGGGACAGGGGGGGCTCCTACAATGAGCAGTTCTTC. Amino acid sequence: CASSSRDRGGSYNEQFF.

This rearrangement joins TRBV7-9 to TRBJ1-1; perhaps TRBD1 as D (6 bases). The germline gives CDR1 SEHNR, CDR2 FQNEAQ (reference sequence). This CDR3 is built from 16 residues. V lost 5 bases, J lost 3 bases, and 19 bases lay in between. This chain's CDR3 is CASSQPQKQGDTEAFF. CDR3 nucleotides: TGTGCCAGCAGCCAACCACAAAAACAGGGTGACACTGAAGCTTTCTTT. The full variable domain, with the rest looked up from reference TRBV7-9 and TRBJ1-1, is DTGVSQNPRHKITKRGQNVTFRCDPISEHNRLYWYRQTLGQGPEFLTYFQNEAQLEKSRLLSDRFSAERPKGSFSTLEIQRTEQGDSAMYLCASSQPQKQGDTEAFFGQGTRLTVV.

CDR3: CASSVVKIYNEQFF. The DNA of the CDR3 is TGTGCCAGCAGCGTAGTTAAGATTTACAATGAGCAGTTCTTC. The chain employs TRBV9 and TRBJ2-1, with unresolved D. Trimming removed 0 bases at V and 4 bases at J, with 8 bases between. The CDR3 has 14 residues. In germline, CDR1 is SGDLS, CDR2 YYNGEE.

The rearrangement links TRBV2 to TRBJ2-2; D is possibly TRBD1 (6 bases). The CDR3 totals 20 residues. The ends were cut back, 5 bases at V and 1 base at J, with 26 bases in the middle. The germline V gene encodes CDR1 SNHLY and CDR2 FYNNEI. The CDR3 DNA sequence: TGTGCCAGCAGTCCAGGGGCCGCGCCCAAAACAGCCATGAACACCGGGGAGCTGTTTTTT. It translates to CASSPGAAPKTAMNTGELFF.

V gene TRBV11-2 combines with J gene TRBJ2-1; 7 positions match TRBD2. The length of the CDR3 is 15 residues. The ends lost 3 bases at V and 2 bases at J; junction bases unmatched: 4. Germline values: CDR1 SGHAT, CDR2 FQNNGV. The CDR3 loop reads CASSLGGSTYNEQFF. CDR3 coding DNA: TGTGCCAGCAGCTTGGGAGGGAGCACCTACAATGAGCAGTTCTTC.

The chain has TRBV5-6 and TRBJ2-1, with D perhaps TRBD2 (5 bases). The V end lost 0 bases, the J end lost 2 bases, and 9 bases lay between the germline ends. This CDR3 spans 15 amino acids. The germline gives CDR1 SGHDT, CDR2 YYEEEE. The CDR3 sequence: CASSLVGKPYNEQFF. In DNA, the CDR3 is TGTGCCAGCAGCTTGGTCGGGAAGCCCTACAATGAGCAGTTCTTC.

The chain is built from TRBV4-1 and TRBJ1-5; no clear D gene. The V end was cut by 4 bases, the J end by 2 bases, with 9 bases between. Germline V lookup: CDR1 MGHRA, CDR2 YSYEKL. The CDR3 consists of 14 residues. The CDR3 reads CASSPSLGNQPQHF. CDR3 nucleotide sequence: TGCGCCAGCAGCCCGTCCCTGGGCAATCAGCCCCAGCATTTT.

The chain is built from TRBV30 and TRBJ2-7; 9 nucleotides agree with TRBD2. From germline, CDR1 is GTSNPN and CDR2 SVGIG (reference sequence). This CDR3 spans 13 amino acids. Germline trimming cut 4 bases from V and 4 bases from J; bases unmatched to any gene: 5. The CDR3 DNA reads TGTGCCTGGATCATTAGCGGGGGTTACGAGCAGTACTTC. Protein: CAWIISGGYEQYF.

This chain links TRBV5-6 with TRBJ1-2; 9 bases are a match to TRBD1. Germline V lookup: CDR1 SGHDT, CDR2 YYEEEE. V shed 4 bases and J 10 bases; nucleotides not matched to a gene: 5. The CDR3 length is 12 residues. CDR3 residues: CASSAWDRDYTF. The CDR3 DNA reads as TGTGCCAGCAGCGCATGGGACAGGGACTACACCTTC. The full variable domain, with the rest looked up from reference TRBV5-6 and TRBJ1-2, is DAGVTQSPTHLIKTRGQQVTLRCSPKSGHDTVSWYQQALGQGPQFIFQYYEEEERQRGNFPDRFSGHQFPNYSSELNVNALLLGDSALYLCASSAWDRDYTFGSGTRLTVV.

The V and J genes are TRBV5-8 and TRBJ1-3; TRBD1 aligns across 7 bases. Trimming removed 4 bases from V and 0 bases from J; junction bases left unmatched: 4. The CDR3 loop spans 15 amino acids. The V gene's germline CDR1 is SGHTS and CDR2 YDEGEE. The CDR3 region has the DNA TGTGCCAGCAGCGTGGACAGGAGCTCTGGAAACACCATATATTTT. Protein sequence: CASSVDRSSGNTIYF. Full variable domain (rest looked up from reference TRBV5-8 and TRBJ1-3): EAGVTQSPTHLIKTRGQQATLRCSPISGHTSVYWYQQALGLGLQFLLWYDEGEERNRGNFPPRFSGRQFPNYSSELNVNALELEDSALYLCASSVDRSSGNTIYFGEGSWLTVV.

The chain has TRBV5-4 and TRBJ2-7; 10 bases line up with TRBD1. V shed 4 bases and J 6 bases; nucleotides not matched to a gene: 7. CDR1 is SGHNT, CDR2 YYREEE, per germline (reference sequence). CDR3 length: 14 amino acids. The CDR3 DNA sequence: TGTGCCAGCAGCATGGGGACAGGGGTAGCCGAGCAGTACTTC. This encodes CASSMGTGVAEQYF.

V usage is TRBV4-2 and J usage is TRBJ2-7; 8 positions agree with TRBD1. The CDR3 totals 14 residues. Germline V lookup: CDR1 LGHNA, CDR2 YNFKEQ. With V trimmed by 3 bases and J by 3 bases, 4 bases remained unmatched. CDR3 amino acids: CASSHLDRGYEQYF. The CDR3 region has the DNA TGTGCCAGCAGCCACCTCGACAGGGGCTACGAGCAGTACTTC.

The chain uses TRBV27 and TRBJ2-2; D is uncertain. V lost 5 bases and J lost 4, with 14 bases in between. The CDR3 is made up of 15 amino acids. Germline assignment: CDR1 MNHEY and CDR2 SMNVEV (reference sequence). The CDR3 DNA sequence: TGTGCCAGCAGTAACTTAAGCGACCCCACCGGGGAGCTGTTTTTT. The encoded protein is CASSNLSDPTGELFF.

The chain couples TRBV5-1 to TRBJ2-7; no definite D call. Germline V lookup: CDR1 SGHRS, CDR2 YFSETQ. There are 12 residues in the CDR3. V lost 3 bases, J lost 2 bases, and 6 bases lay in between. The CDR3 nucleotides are TGCGCCAGCAGCTCAAGTCCCTACGAGCAGTACTTC. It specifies CASSSSPYEQYF.

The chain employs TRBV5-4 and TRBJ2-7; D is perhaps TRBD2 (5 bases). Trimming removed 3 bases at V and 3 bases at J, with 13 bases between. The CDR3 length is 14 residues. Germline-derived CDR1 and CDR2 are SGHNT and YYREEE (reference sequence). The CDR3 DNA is TGTGCCAGCAGCTCCCCCGGAGAGGGCTACGAGCAGTACTTC. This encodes CASSSPGEGYEQYF.

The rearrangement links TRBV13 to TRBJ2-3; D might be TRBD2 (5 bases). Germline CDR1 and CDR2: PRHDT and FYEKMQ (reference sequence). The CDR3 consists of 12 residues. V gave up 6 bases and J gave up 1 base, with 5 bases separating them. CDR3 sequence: CASREGTDTQYF. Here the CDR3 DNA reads TGTGCCAGCAGGGAGGGCACAGATACGCAGTATTTT.

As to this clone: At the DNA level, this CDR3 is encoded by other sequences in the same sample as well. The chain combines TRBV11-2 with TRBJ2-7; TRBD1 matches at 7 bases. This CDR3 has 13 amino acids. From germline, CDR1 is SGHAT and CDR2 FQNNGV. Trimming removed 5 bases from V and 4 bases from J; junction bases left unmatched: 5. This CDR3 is CASSRDRDYEQYF. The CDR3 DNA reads TGTGCCAGCAGCCGGGACAGAGATTACGAGCAGTACTTC.

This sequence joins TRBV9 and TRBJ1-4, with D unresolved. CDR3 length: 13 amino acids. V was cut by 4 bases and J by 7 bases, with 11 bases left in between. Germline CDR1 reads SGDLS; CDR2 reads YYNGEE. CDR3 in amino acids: CASSPPRGEKLFF. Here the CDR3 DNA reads TGTGCCAGCAGCCCCCCCCGGGGTGAAAAACTGTTTTTT.

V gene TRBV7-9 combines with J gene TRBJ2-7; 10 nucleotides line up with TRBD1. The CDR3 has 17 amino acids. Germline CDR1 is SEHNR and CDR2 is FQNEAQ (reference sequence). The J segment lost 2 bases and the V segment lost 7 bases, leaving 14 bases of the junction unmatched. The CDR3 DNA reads TGTGCCAGCACCCCTTTTCTGGGACAGGGGCCGCCCTACGAGCAGTACTTC. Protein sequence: CASTPFLGQGPPYEQYF.

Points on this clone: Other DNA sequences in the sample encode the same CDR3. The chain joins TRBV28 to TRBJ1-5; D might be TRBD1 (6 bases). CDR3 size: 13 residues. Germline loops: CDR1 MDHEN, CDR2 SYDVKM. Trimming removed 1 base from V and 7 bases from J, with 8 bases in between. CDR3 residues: CASSLLGAQPQHF. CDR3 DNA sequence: TGTGCCAGCAGTTTATTGGGGGCCCAGCCCCAGCATTTT.

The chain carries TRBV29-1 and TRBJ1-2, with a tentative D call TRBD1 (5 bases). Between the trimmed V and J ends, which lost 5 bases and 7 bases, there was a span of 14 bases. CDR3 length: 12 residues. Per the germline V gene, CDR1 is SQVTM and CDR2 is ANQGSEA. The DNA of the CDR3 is TGCAGCGTTCCCGGGAGGGGAGGTGGCTACACCTTC. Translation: CSVPGRGGGYTF.

The CDR3 region is CASQQGAGEGREQYF. The CDR3 coding sequence is TGCGCCAGCCAGCAGGGTGCGGGAGAAGGTCGTGAGCAGTACTTC. V gene TRBV4-1 combines with J gene TRBJ2-7; 7 bases are a match to TRBD2. The CDR3 is 15 amino acids. Germline V gene lookup returns CDR1 MGHRA and CDR2 YSYEKL. After removal of 8 bases from V and 7 bases from J, the junction contained 17 bases not matched to a gene.

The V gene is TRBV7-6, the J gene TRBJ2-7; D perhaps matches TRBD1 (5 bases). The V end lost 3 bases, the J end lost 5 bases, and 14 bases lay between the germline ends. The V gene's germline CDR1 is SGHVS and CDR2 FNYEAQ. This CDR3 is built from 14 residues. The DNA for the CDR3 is TGTGCCAGCAGCTTTACAGGCCCCCTTGACGAGCAGTACTTC. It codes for CASSFTGPLDEQYF.

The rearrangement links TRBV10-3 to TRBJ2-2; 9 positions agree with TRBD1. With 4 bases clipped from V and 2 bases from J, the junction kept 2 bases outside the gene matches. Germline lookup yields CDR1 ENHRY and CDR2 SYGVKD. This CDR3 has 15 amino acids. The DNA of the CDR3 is TGTGCCATCAGTGGGGACAGGGTTAACACCGGGGAGCTGTTTTTT. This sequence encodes CAISGDRVNTGELFF.

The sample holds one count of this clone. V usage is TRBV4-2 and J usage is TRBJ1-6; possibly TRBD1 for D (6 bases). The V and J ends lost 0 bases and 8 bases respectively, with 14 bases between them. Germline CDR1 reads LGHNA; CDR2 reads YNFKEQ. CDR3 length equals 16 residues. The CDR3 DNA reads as TGTGCCAGCAGCCAAGAGGGGGCCACCCCCTATTCACCCCTCCACTTT. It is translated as CASSQEGATPYSPLHF.

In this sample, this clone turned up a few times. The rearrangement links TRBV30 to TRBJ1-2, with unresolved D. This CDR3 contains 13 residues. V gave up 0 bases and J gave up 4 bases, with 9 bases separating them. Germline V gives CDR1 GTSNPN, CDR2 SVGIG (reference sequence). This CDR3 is CAWSVSAGYGYTF. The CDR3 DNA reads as TGTGCCTGGAGTGTATCCGCTGGCTATGGCTACACCTTC. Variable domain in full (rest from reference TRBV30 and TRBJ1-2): SQTIHQWPATLVQPVGSPLSLECTVEGTSNPNLYWYRQAAGRGLQLLFYSVGIGQISSEVPQNLSASRPQDRQFILSSKKLLLSDSGFYLCAWSVSAGYGYTFGSGTRLTVV.

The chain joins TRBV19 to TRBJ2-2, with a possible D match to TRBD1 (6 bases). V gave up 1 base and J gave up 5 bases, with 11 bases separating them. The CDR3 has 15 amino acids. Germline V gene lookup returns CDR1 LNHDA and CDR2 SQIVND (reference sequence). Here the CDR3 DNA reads TGTGCCAGTAGTATAGCAGGGGCTGGAACCGGGGAGCTGTTTTTT. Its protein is CASSIAGAGTGELFF. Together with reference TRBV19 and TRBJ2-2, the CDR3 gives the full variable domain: DGGITQSPKYLFRKEGQNVTLSCEQNLNHDAMYWYRQDPGQGLRLIYYSQIVNDFQKGDIAEGYSVSREKKESFPLTVTSAQKNPTAFYLCASSIAGAGTGELFFGEGSRLTVL.

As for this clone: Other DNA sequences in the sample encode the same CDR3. The CDR3 loop reads CASSLSGGNTGELFF. The DNA of the CDR3 is TGTGCCAGCAGTTTGTCAGGGGGCAACACCGGGGAGCTGTTTTTT. V usage is TRBV28 and J usage is TRBJ2-2; 8 nucleotides line up with TRBD1. From germline, CDR1 is MDHEN and CDR2 SYDVKM. The CDR3 extends over 15 amino acids. V lost 3 bases and J lost 2; bases outside the gene matches: 2.

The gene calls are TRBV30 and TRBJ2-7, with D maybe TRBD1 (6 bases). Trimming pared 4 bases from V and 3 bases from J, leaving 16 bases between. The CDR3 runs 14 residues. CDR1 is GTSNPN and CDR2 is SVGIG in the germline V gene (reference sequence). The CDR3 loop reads CAWTQWRTDYEQYF. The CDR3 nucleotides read TGTGCCTGGACCCAATGGAGGACAGACTACGAGCAGTACTTC.